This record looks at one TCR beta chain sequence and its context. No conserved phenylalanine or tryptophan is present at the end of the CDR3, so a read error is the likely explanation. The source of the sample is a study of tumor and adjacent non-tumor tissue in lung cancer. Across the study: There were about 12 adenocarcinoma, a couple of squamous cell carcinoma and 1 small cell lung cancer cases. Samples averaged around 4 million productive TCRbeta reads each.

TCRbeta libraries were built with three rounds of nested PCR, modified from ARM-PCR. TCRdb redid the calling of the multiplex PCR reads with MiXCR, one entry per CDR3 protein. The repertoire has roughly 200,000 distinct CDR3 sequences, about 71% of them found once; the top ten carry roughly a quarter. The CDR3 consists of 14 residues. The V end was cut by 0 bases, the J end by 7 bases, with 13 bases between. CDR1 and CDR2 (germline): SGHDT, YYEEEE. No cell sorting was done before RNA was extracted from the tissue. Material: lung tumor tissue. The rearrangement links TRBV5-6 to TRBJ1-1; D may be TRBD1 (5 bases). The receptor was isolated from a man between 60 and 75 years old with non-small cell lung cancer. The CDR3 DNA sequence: TGTGCCAGCAGCTTGGCCAAGGGGCAGCGTGAAGCTTTCATT. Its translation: CASSLAKGQREAFI.